This T cell receptor (beta chain) derives from a study of T-cell reconstitution after alpha-beta-depleted transplantation in children (dated by TCRdb to about 2016). About the full investigation: T-cell immune reconstitution after TCRalphabeta/CD19-depleted allogeneic hematopoietic cell transplantation in children was quantitatively tracked in the study by means of TCR repertoire profiling.

The library relied on PCR. The sequencer was an Illumina HiSeq 2500. TCR libraries were prepared with molecular barcoding, using unique molecular identifiers to normalize TCRbeta repertoire quantification. TCRdb reworked the public reads: Q25 trimming with fastp, MiXCR clone assembly, productive beta chains retained. Every entry covers one CDR3 protein and lists the most common genes and DNA from its rows. The sample table shows hundreds of thousands of distinct CDR3 sequences, and 8.5% to 10% are seen once. The ten largest clonotypes hold less than 8% of the sample. The CDR3, cysteine through phenylalanine, is 15 amino acids long. Only the CDR3 DNA stays, 45 bases, in frame from base 1. From a lookup of the germline V gene, CDR1 and CDR2 are LGHNA and YSLEER. Cut back by 0 bases and 4 bases, the V and J ends lie 10 bases apart. This clonotype was seen at least ten times. Its binding antigen is unknown. Per-base quality was not reported, and no clone a single base away is much larger than it.

The chain is made from TRBV4-3 and TRBJ2-1, with the D gene not clear enough to name. The material sequenced was PBMCs from the stem cell graft donor, taken from the stem cell graft. This sequence originates from a human donor who donated a stem cell graft to a child with acute lymphoblastic leukemia. CDR3 protein: CASSQEGGNYNEQFF. The nucleotides read TGCGCCAGCAGCCAAGAGGGCGGCAATTACAATGAGCAGTTCTTC.